One sample yielded the 7 T cell receptor beta chains listed below, sequenced in a study of regulatory dendritic cells for organ transplantation. Antigens of these TCRs are unknown. Clones were read by immunoSEQ multiplex PCR, and TCRdb kept only the in-frame ones, dropping some. Altogether around 12,000 clones are present, about 80% being singletons, with the ten largest covering over 0.55%. Sorted subsets were CFSE-labeled and cultured four to five days with allogeneic dendritic cells. The sample comprised naive CD4+ T cells from blood cultured with regulatory dendritic cells. Subset meaning: CD45RA+ naive T cells. All receptors come from a human donor in good health.

This clone was detected a few times. The rearrangement links TRBV19 to TRBJ2-1; 11 bases are shared with TRBD2. The CDR3 is 14 residues long. In germline, CDR1 is LNHDA, CDR2 SQIVND (reference sequence). Trimming at V came to 4 bases and at J to 10 bases, leaving 6 bases not matched to a gene. CDR3 in amino acids: CASSNQGLADEQFF. As DNA, the CDR3 is TGTGCCAGTAGTAATCAGGGACTAGCGGACGAGCAGTTCTTC.

By sample fraction, this clone is medium-sized. V is TRBV25-1 and J is TRBJ2-7; 10 nucleotides match TRBD1. The J segment lost 4 bases and the V segment lost 10 bases, leaving 7 bases of the junction unmatched. Looked up from germline, CDR1 is MGHDK and CDR2 is SYGVNS. CDR3 length: 13 amino acids. CDR3 sequence reads: CATGGQGRYEQYF. The CDR3 DNA follows: TGTGCCACCGGGGGACAGGGGCGGTACGAGCAGTACTTC.

The genes are TRBV19 and TRBJ2-1; 7 bases align to TRBD2. Looked up from germline, CDR1 is LNHDA and CDR2 is SQIVND (reference sequence). V shed 2 bases and J 0 bases; nucleotides not matched to a gene: 4. This CDR3 has 16 amino acids. The CDR3 DNA reads TGTGCCAGTAGTATAACCGGGGGGAGCTCCTACAATGAGCAGTTCTTC. The encoded protein is CASSITGGSSYNEQFF. Together with reference TRBV19 and TRBJ2-1, the CDR3 gives the full variable domain: DGGITQSPKYLFRKEGQNVTLSCEQNLNHDAMYWYRQDPGQGLRLIYYSQIVNDFQKGDIAEGYSVSREKKESFPLTVTSAQKNPTAFYLCASSITGGSSYNEQFFGPGTRLTVL.

V usage is TRBV5-4 and J usage is TRBJ1-1; tentatively, D is TRBD1 (6 bases). CDR3 length equals 14 residues. Trimming took off 0 bases at V and 0 bases at J, with 6 bases between the two ends. Per germline, CDR1 SGHNT and CDR2 YYREEE (reference sequence). The CDR3 DNA is TGTGCCAGCAGCTTGGGACAGGTGAACACTGAAGCTTTCTTT. It encodes CASSLGQVNTEAFF. Drawing the rest from reference TRBV5-4 and TRBJ1-1, the complete variable domain is ETGVTQSPTHLIKTRGQQVTLRCSSQSGHNTVSWYQQALGQGPQFIFQYYREEENGRGNFPPRFSGLQFPNYSSELNVNALELDDSALYLCASSLGQVNTEAFFGQGTRLTVV.

V is TRBV4-3 and J is TRBJ1-6, with 9 nucleotides matching TRBD1. The junction had 13 bases not matched to a gene; V was cut back by 2 bases and J by 11 bases. The CDR3 is 17 amino acids. Germline CDR1 and CDR2: LGHNA and YSLEER. The CDR3 sequence is CASSQHYRDRDLAPLHF. The CDR3 nucleotides are TGCGCCAGCAGCCAACATTACCGGGACAGGGACTTGGCACCCCTCCACTTT.

This clone was recorded once. The chain couples TRBV7-9 to TRBJ1-4, with TRBD1 identical over 7 bases. V lost 11 bases, J lost 7 bases, and 10 bases stayed unmatched. This CDR3 comprises 13 residues. Germline V lookup: CDR1 SEHNR, CDR2 FQNEAQ (reference sequence). CDR3 sequence (DNA): TGTGCCCTAGGAGGGGGCAAGGGTGAAAAACTGTTTTTT. Its translation: CALGGGKGEKLFF.

The rearrangement joins TRBV5-6 to TRBJ2-2; the D is unclear. The CDR3 totals 13 residues. The germline V gene has CDR1 SGHDT and CDR2 YYEEEE. Trimming stripped 4 bases from V and 2 bases from J, with 6 bases between. The CDR3 DNA sequence: TGTGCCAGCAGCACATCCAACACCGGGGAGCTGTTTTTT. It translates to CASSTSNTGELFF.